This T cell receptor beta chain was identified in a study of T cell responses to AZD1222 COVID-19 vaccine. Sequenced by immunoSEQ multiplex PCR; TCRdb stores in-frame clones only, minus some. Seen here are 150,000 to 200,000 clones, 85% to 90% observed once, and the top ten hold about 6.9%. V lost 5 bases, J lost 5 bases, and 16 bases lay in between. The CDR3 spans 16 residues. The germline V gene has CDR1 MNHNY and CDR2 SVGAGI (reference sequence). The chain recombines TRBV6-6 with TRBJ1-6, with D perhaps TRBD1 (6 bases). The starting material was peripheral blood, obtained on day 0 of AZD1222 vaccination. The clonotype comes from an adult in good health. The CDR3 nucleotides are TGTGCCAGCAGTCCCGGGGTGGGGGGCCATAATTCACCCCTCCACTTT. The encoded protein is CASSPGVGGHNSPLHF.